The subject of this entry is one T cell receptor beta chain. This sample is drawn from a study of T cell responses to AZD1222 COVID-19 vaccine. Profiled with immunoSEQ multiplex PCR; TCRdb holds only in-frame clones, not every one. Of roughly 130,000 clones in the sample, approximately 85% are singletons; the top ten hold approximately 7%. Germline CDR1 is LNHDA and CDR2 is SQIVND (reference sequence). This CDR3 region has 14 residues. V was shortened by 8 bases and J by 0 bases, with 11 bases between the two germline ends. The sequence derives from an adult in good health. Sequences were derived from peripheral blood, sampled on day 0 of AZD1222 vaccination. This rearrangement joins TRBV19 to TRBJ1-3; D may be TRBD1 (6 bases). CDR3 sequence: CASGGGYSGNTIYF. DNA of the CDR3: TGTGCCAGTGGAGGGGGTTACTCTGGAAACACCATATATTTT. The variable domain in full, completed from reference TRBV19 and TRBJ1-3, reads DGGITQSPKYLFRKEGQNVTLSCEQNLNHDAMYWYRQDPGQGLRLIYYSQIVNDFQKGDIAEGYSVSREKKESFPLTVTSAQKNPTAFYLCASGGGYSGNTIYFGEGSWLTVV.